This TCR beta chain came from a study of cytomegalovirus exposure and HLA in healthy donors. Comments on this clone: Its antigen is still unknown.

V dropped 4 bases and J dropped 0; count of bases not matched to a gene: 19. The germline CDR1 and CDR2 sequences are KGHSH and LQKENI. CDR3 length equals 20 residues. Broader study findings: In a later analysis, first-cohort TCR clusters were found to tend to co-occur in the approximately 110 validation repertoires.

Method: immunoSEQ multiplex PCR; TCRdb's copy keeps in-frame clones and lacks some. The sample holds 100,000 to 120,000 clones, approximately 86% seen once. The donors were members of the approximately 120-subject validation cohort (separate from the approximately 670-subject first cohort). The chain combines TRBV18 with TRBJ1-1, with 8 bases matching TRBD1. Specimen: PBMCs. The TCR sequence derives from a woman in her late teens or twenties in good health and CMV-seropositive. CDR3 nucleotide sequence: TGTGCCAGCTCACAGAAACCACCGGGACAGGAACCGCCAATGAACACTGAAGCTTTCTTT. It translates to CASSQKPPGQEPPMNTEAFF.